This is a list of T cell receptor beta chains from one sample in a study of vaccination effects on CD4 cells after COVID-19. These TCRs are of unknown antigen specificity. TCRdb's table, derived via immunoSEQ multiplex PCR, lists solely in-frame clones and lacks some. Of approximately 13,000 clones in the sample, over 55% were seen once. The sequenced sample was CD4+ T cells from PBMCs cultured with SARS-CoV-2 spike peptides, obtained after COVID-19 vaccination. All receptors derive from a human donor who received a COVID-19 vaccine. CDR3s include the opening cysteine and the closing phenylalanine or tryptophan. Fields, in order: clone size, D gene, V gene, J gene, CDR3 protein, CDR3 DNA. A D gene is named only where the DNA matches it firmly. Clone sizes are given selectively: once, few, many, or a class where the clone is expanded.

medium-sized	NA	TRBV3-1/TRBV3-2	TRBJ1-6	CASSPSGGRGPLHF	TGTGCCAGCAGCCCCTCGGGGGGCCGGGGACCCCTCCACTTT
few	NA	TRBV2	TRBJ1-2	CASGGGANYGYTF	TGTGCCAGCGGGGGGGGAGCTAACTATGGCTACACCTTC
NA	NA	TRBV11-3	TRBJ1-1	CASSLQGNTEAFF	TGTGCCAGCAGCCTGCAGGGGAACACTGAAGCTTTCTTT
NA	NA	TRBV30	TRBJ1-4	CAWSVGLGAEKLFF	TGTGCCTGGAGTGTAGGTCTCGGAGCTGAAAAACTGTTTTTT
once	TRBD1	TRBV3-1/TRBV3-2	TRBJ2-2	CASSQAGGRMTGTGELFF	TGTGCCAGCAGCCAGGCAGGGGGCCGGATGACGGGCACCGGGGAGCTGTTTTTT
NA	NA	TRBV7-6	TRBJ1-6	CASSLKEYNSPLHF	TGTGCCAGCAGCTTAAAGGAGTATAATTCACCCCTCCACTTT
NA	TRBD1	TRBV4-1	TRBJ2-5	CASSRGGVETQYF	TGCGCCAGCAGCCGAGGGGGCGTAGAGACCCAGTACTTC
NA	NA	TRBV27	TRBJ2-1	CASSPGSIGSYNEQFF	TGTGCCAGCAGCCCGGGGTCTATTGGCTCCTACAATGAGCAGTTCTTC
few	NA	TRBV28	TRBJ1-2	CASSLREQVYGYTF	TGTGCCAGCAGTTTAAGAGAACAGGTCTATGGCTACACCTTC
NA	TRBD2	TRBV2	TRBJ2-7	CASSEITSGSHEQYF	TGTGCCAGCAGTGAAATCACTAGCGGGAGCCACGAGCAGTACTTC
NA	NA	TRBV7-9	TRBJ2-3	CASSRATGRVGTDTQYF	TGTGCCAGCAGCAGGGCTACAGGACGAGTGGGCACAGATACGCAGTATTTT